Listed below are T cell receptor beta chains from one sample, sequenced in a study of radiotherapy plus CTLA-4 blockade in lung cancer. The table came from immunoSEQ multiplex PCR; TCRdb's copy has only in-frame clones and leaves some out. This table has around 80,000 clones, approximately 73% appearing once. Material: peripheral blood, obtained from a patient treated with radiotherapy plus ipilimumab. These receptors originate from a human donor with non-small cell lung cancer whose response to radiotherapy plus ipilimumab could not be evaluated. CDR3s include the opening cysteine and the closing phenylalanine or tryptophan. A D gene is named only where the DNA matches it firmly. Not all rows give a size; the values are once, few, many and, for expanded clones, a class.

clone_size d_call j_call v_call cdr3_aa cdr3_nt
NA NA TRBJ2-1 TRBV7-9 CASSLLANEQFF TGTGCCAGCAGCTTGCTAGCCAATGAGCAGTTCTTC
NA NA TRBJ2-5 TRBV30 CAWSGSSQETQYF TGTGCCTGGAGTGGTTCGTCCCAAGAGACCCAGTACTTC
NA TRBD2 TRBJ2-5 TRBV6-1 CASSEQRGHQETQYF TGTGCCAGCAGTGAACAGCGGGGGCACCAAGAGACCCAGTACTTC
NA TRBD2 TRBJ2-5 TRBV5-1 CASSTSGLAGIETQYF TGCGCCAGCAGCACGTCCGGACTAGCGGGGATTGAGACCCAGTACTTC
NA NA TRBJ2-7 TRBV9 CASSEGGLYEQYF TGTGCCAGCAGCGAGGGGGGGCTCTACGAGCAGTACTTC
NA TRBD1 TRBJ2-1 TRBV6-6 CASRTGTGNNEQFF TGTGCCAGCAGGACCGGGACAGGAAACAATGAGCAGTTCTTC
NA TRBD1 TRBJ2-7 TRBV2 CASSGGQGAAYEQYF TGTGCCAGCAGTGGCGGACAGGGGGCTGCCTACGAGCAGTACTTC
NA TRBD1 TRBJ2-7 TRBV4-1 CASSRRDRDYEQYF TGCGCCAGCAGCCGCCGGGACAGGGACTACGAGCAGTACTTC
NA NA TRBJ1-1 TRBV4-1 CASSQAGGPNTEAFF TGTGCCAGCAGCCAAGCCGGGGGACCTAACACTGAAGCTTTCTTT
NA NA TRBJ1-2 TRBV19 CASSILGRVSYGYTF TGTGCCAGTAGTATCCTCGGCCGGGTTAGCTATGGCTACACCTTC
NA NA TRBJ1-5 TRBV7-2 CASSSSGPGNNQPQHF TGTGCCAGCAGCTCGTCGGGCCCGGGGAACAATCAGCCCCAGCATTTT
NA TRBD1 TRBJ1-4 TRBV6-1 CASSERTGDEKLFF TGTGCCAGCAGTGAACGGACAGGGGATGAAAAACTGTTTTTT
NA NA TRBJ1-6 TRBV2 CASRKGNNSPLHF TGTGCCAGCAGAAAGGGGAACAATTCACCCCTCCACTTT
few TRBD1 TRBJ2-5 TRBV5-6 CASSNPTGDETQYF TGTGCCAGCAGCAATCCGACAGGGGATGAGACCCAGTACTTC
few TRBD2 TRBJ2-3 TRBV7-6 CASSLKLAGGPPDTQYF TGTGCCAGCAGCTTAAAACTAGCGGGGGGGCCCCCAGATACGCAGTATTTT
NA NA TRBJ2-5 TRBV29-1 CSVGWGSSGTQYF TGCAGCGTTGGTTGGGGCAGCTCTGGGACCCAGTACTTC
NA TRBD1 TRBJ1-5 TRBV6-1 CASGDSRNQPQHF TGTGCCAGCGGGGACAGCCGCAATCAGCCCCAGCATTTT
NA TRBD1 TRBJ2-5 TRBV19 CASSIIGTGRETQYF TGTGCCAGTAGTATAATAGGGACAGGGCGGGAGACCCAGTACTTC
NA NA TRBJ1-1 TRBV4-2 CASSQDRGNTEAFF TGTGCCAGCAGCCAAGATCGAGGGAACACTGAAGCTTTCTTT
once NA TRBJ2-1 TRBV18 CASSPRREGEQFF TGTGCCAGCTCACCTCGGAGAGAAGGTGAGCAGTTCTTC
NA NA TRBJ1-4 TRBV19 CASSIGGRVPEKLFF TGTGCCAGTAGTATAGGCGGGAGAGTTCCGGAAAAACTGTTTTTT
NA NA TRBJ1-1 TRBV4-3 CASSQGAPQYPDTEAFF TGCGCCAGCAGCCAGGGGGCGCCCCAATATCCGGACACTGAAGCTTTCTTT
NA TRBD2 TRBJ2-7 TRBV29-1 CSVPGGNSYEQYF TGCAGCGTCCCGGGAGGCAATTCCTACGAGCAGTACTTC
NA TRBD1 TRBJ2-7 TRBV6-6 CASSRPGQKDEQYF TGTGCCAGCAGCCGACCGGGACAGAAGGACGAGCAGTACTTC
NA TRBD1 TRBJ2-7 TRBV9 CASSVGDSQYEQYF TGTGCCAGCAGCGTAGGGGACAGCCAGTACGAGCAGTACTTC
NA NA TRBJ2-2 TRBV7-2 CASMRPENTGELFF TGTGCCAGCATGCGGCCCGAGAACACCGGGGAGCTGTTTTTT
NA TRBD1 TRBJ1-2 TRBV7-2 CASSSLGQSYTF TGTGCCAGCAGCTCTTTGGGACAGAGCTACACCTTC
NA NA TRBJ2-2 TRBV6-4 CASSPGPNTGELFF TGTGCCAGCAGCCCGGGTCCAAACACCGGGGAGCTGTTTTTT
NA NA TRBJ2-7 TRBV6-4 CASGFRGSYEQYF TGTGCCAGCGGTTTCAGGGGTTCCTACGAGCAGTACTTC
few NA TRBJ1-1 TRBV5-4 CASSSPTGLNTEAFF TGTGCCAGCAGCTCGCCAACAGGGCTGAACACTGAAGCTTTCTTT
NA TRBD1 TRBJ1-2 TRBV27 CASSETGGHGYTF TGTGCCAGCAGTGAGACAGGGGGGCATGGCTACACCTTC
few TRBD1 TRBJ2-5 TRBV30 CAWSGTGGSETQYF TGTGCCTGGAGTGGGACAGGGGGATCAGAGACCCAGTACTTC
NA TRBD1 TRBJ1-5 TRBV28 CASSFGQGFNQPQHF TGTGCCAGCAGTTTCGGACAGGGGTTCAATCAGCCCCAGCATTTT
NA TRBD1 TRBJ1-2 TRBV27 CASSSGTGDGYTF TGTGCCAGCAGTTCCGGGACAGGGGATGGCTACACCTTC
NA TRBD1 TRBJ2-1 TRBV10-3 CAISEDRGSYNEQFF TGTGCCATCAGTGAGGACAGGGGGTCTTACAATGAGCAGTTCTTC
NA TRBD1 TRBJ1-5 TRBV27 CASSSGQPVYQPQHF TGTGCCAGCAGTTCGGGACAGCCGGTGTATCAGCCCCAGCATTTT
NA NA TRBJ2-7 TRBV5-6 CASSLDLYRAYEQYF TGTGCCAGCAGCTTGGATTTATACAGGGCCTACGAGCAGTACTTC
NA NA TRBJ2-2 TRBV7-8 CASSLTRGGPGELFF TGTGCCAGCAGCTTAACGAGGGGGGGCCCCGGGGAGCTGTTTTTT
NA NA TRBJ1-5 TRBV28 CASSPPWSLTENQPQHF TGTGCCAGCAGTCCACCGTGGTCCTTGACGGAGAATCAGCCCCAGCATTTT
NA TRBD2 TRBJ2-2 TRBV19 CASSMMALAGAGELFF TGTGCCAGTAGTATGATGGCGCTAGCGGGAGCCGGGGAGCTGTTTTTT
NA NA TRBJ2-7 TRBV5-4 CASSLSLAGPAYEQYF TGTGCCAGCAGCTTATCACTTGCGGGTCCTGCCTACGAGCAGTACTTC
NA TRBD1 TRBJ1-5 TRBV7-9 CASSLWTGDNQPQHF TGTGCCAGCAGCCTGTGGACAGGGGATAATCAGCCCCAGCATTTT
once NA TRBJ1-2 TRBV28 CASSLPGDYGYTF TGTGCCAGCAGTCTTCCGGGAGACTATGGCTACACCTTC
NA NA TRBJ2-3 TRBV9 CASSVGAGITDTQYF TGTGCCAGCAGCGTAGGTGCGGGAATCACAGATACGCAGTATTTT
NA TRBD2 TRBJ2-3 TRBV4-2 CASSQPILSGGSTDTQYF TGTGCCAGCAGCCAACCTATTTTAAGCGGGGGGTCCACAGATACGCAGTATTTT
NA NA TRBJ2-7 TRBV11-3 CASSLFPADNYEQYF TGTGCCAGCAGCTTATTTCCCGCAGACAACTACGAGCAGTACTTC
NA TRBD1 TRBJ1-5 TRBV5-1 CASSPGTGHQPQHF TGCGCCAGCAGCCCGGGGACAGGGCACCAGCCCCAGCATTTT
few TRBD1 TRBJ2-2 TRBV4-1 CASSQPGQGGFGELFF TGCGCCAGCAGCCAGCCGGGACAGGGAGGATTCGGGGAGCTGTTTTTT
NA TRBD2 TRBJ2-1 TRBV7-3 CASSLSRGDGRGVYNEQFF TGTGCCAGCAGCTTAAGTCGTGGGGACGGGCGGGGGGTTTACAATGAGCAGTTCTTC
NA NA TRBJ1-6 TRBV5-4 CASSLADRNSPLHF TGTGCCAGCAGCTTGGCCGACAGAAATTCACCCCTCCACTTT
NA TRBD1 TRBJ2-3 TRBV5-1 CASNYGQGPSTDTQYF TGCGCCAGCAACTACGGACAGGGGCCATCCACAGATACGCAGTATTTT
NA TRBD1 TRBJ2-1 TRBV19 CASSIRSAGGYNEQFF TGTGCCAGTAGTATAAGATCGGCAGGGGGCTACAATGAGCAGTTCTTC
NA TRBD2 TRBJ2-3 TRBV5-6 CASSPLAGGLSDTQYF TGTGCCAGCAGCCCGTTAGCGGGGGGACTATCAGATACGCAGTATTTT
NA TRBD1 TRBJ2-5 TRBV5-6 CASSFRTGGQETQYF TGTGCCAGCAGCTTCAGGACAGGGGGTCAAGAGACCCAGTACTTC
once TRBD2 TRBJ2-2 TRBV28 CASSFGGGDTGELFF TGTGCCAGCAGTTTTGGCGGGGGGGACACCGGGGAGCTGTTTTTT
NA TRBD2 TRBJ2-3 TRBV9 CASSVAAAGGQRDTQYF TGTGCCAGCAGCGTAGCGGCGGCGGGGGGGCAAAGAGATACGCAGTATTTT